This T cell receptor (beta chain) was retrieved from a study of technical replicates of blood from a few donors. Clones were sequenced by immunoSEQ multiplex PCR, and TCRdb holds only the in-frame ones, with some missing. The data show about 68,000 clones, about 97% seen once. The CDR3 runs to 13 residues. Trimming pared 4 bases from V and 6 bases from J, leaving 11 bases between. The germline V gene has CDR1 LGHNA and CDR2 YNFKEQ. The gene calls are TRBV4-2 and TRBJ2-3, with D perhaps matching TRBD1 (5 bases). This TCR derives from a human donor in good health. What was sequenced was T cells isolated from PBMCs. CDR3: CASSPEKGDTQYF. The CDR3 DNA reads TGTGCCAGCAGCCCGGAAAAGGGGGATACGCAGTATTTT.